Ten or more counts support the clone carrying this T cell receptor beta chain. Its cognate antigen is unknown. This entry belongs to a study of T-cell reconstitution after alpha-beta-depleted transplantation in children. Study-wide points: Newly generated T cells supplied most T-cell counts and diversity one year post-transplant. After transplant, at about two months, alpha-beta T cells were reportedly derived from several hundred expanded graft clones.

Unique molecular identifiers were used in preparing the TCRbeta library. TCRdb re-derived calls from the PCR reads in MiXCR, one entry per CDR3 protein. The sample lists under 850,000 distinct CDR3 sequences; around 13% were seen once. The CDR3 sequence is 13 residues long. Looked up from germline, CDR1 is DFQATT and CDR2 is SNEGSKA (reference sequence). V lost 0 bases to trimming and J lost 1 base, with 6 bases between them. J is TRBJ2-5 and V is TRBV20-1; D might be TRBD1 (6 bases). The clonotype comes from a girl aged 2 to 10 with congenital amegakaryocytic thrombocytopenia, due to receive a stem cell transplant. Sequences were derived from PBMCs, sampled before TCRalphabeta/CD19-depleted stem cell transplant. Here the CDR3 reads CSAREDSQETQYF. The CDR3 DNA sequence: TGCAGTGCTAGAGAGGACAGCCAAGAGACCCAGTACTTC.